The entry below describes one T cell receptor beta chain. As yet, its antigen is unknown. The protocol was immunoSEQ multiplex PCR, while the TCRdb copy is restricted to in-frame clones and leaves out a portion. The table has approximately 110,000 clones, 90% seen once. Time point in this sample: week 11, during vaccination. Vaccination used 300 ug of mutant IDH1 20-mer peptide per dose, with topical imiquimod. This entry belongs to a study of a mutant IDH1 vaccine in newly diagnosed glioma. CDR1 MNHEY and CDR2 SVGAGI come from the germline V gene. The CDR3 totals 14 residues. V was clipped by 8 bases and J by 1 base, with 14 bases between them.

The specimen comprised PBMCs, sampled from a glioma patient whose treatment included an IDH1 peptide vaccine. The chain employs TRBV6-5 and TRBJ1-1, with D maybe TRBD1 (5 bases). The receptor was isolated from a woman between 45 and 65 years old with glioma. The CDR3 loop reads CASGDSLGNTEAFF. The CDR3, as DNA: TGTGCCAGCGGCGACAGCCTTGGGAACACTGAAGCTTTCTTT.